These T cell receptor beta chains were read from a single sample in a study of blood T cell repertoires in COVID-19. Using immunoSEQ multiplex PCR, the repertoire was profiled, and TCRdb retains in-frame clones only, with some absent. The table records about 350,000 clones, about 91% of them present only once. The sequenced sample consisted of peripheral blood. The receptor set was obtained from a young man with COVID-19, enrolled during active disease. The CDR3 runs from the conserved cysteine through the conserved F or W. D genes are given only for firm matches. Clone sizes are given selectively: once, few, many, or a class where the clone is expanded.

>TRBJ2-1|TRBV11-2|16|.|TRBD2
CASSLGASGVPMKQFF
TGTGCCAGCAGCTTAGGGGCTAGCGGAGTACCAATGAAGCAGTTCTTC
>TRBJ2-1|TRBV24-1|11|.|.
CATSDSEAQFF
TGTGCCACCAGTGATTCCGAAGCGCAGTTCTTC
>TRBJ2-3|TRBV28|15|.|TRBD1
CASSFPTGGTDTQYF
TGTGCCAGCAGTTTCCCCACAGGGGGCACAGATACGCAGTATTTT
>TRBJ2-7|TRBV30|14|.|TRBD1
CAWSLTGAHYEQYF
TGTGCCTGGAGTTTGACAGGGGCCCACTACGAGCAGTACTTC
>TRBJ2-3|TRBV2|14|.|TRBD2
CATRTSGGTDTQYF
TGTGCCACAAGGACTAGCGGGGGCACAGATACGCAGTATTTT
>TRBJ2-1|TRBV5-4|15|.|TRBD2
CASSLGTSDYNEQFF
TGTGCCAGCAGCTTGGGGACTAGCGACTACAATGAGCAGTTCTTC
>TRBJ1-1|TRBV3-1/TRBV3-2|14|.|.
CASSQGGVGTEAFF
TGTGCCAGCAGCCAAGGGGGAGTCGGCACTGAAGCTTTCTTT
>TRBJ2-7|TRBV29-1|15|.|TRBD2
CSVVLAGGVSYEQYF
TGCAGCGTTGTTCTAGCGGGGGGCGTTTCCTACGAGCAGTACTTC
>TRBJ2-1|TRBV24-1|14|.|TRBD2
CATSATSGGNEQFF
TGTGCCACCAGTGCCACTAGCGGGGGCAATGAGCAGTTCTTC
>TRBJ2-1|TRBV9|14|.|.
CASSVVGSYNEQFF
TGTGCCAGCAGCGTAGTTGGCAGCTACAATGAGCAGTTCTTC
>TRBJ2-7|TRBV5-5|15|.|TRBD1
CASSFTPGQSLEQYF
TGTGCCAGCAGCTTTACACCGGGACAGTCTCTCGAGCAGTACTTC
>TRBJ1-2|TRBV29-1|12|once|.
CSVLQGTNGYTF
TGCAGCGTTCTACAGGGAACAAATGGCTACACCTTC
>TRBJ1-6|TRBV27|13|once|.
CASSWDNNSPLHF
TGTGCCAGCAGTTGGGACAACAATTCACCCCTCCACTTT
>TRBJ1-2|TRBV30|11|.|.
CAWREAYGYTF
TGTGCCTGGAGGGAAGCGTATGGCTACACCTTC
>TRBJ2-5|TRBV9|15|.|.
CASSAGTSASETQYF
TGTGCCAGCAGCGCCGGGACTTCCGCGTCAGAGACCCAGTACTTC
>TRBJ1-1|TRBV29-1|14|once|.
CSAGGRQGGTEAFF
TGCAGCGCCGGGGGGAGGCAGGGTGGTACTGAAGCTTTCTTT
>TRBJ1-5|TRBV27|12|.|.
CASRTVGQPQHF
TGTGCCAGCAGAACGGTCGGTCAGCCCCAGCATTTT
>TRBJ1-6|TRBV5-1|15|.|.
CASSATAGNNSPLHF
TGCGCCAGCAGCGCGACCGCGGGGAATAATTCACCCCTCCACTTT
>TRBJ1-1|TRBV3-1/TRBV3-2|15|.|TRBD1
CASSQRDSGYTEAFF
TGTGCCAGCAGCCAAAGGGACAGTGGGTACACTGAAGCTTTCTTT
>TRBJ2-1|TRBV2|17|.|TRBD2
CASSGTSGRAVYNEQFF
TGTGCCAGCAGTGGGACTAGCGGGAGGGCCGTCTACAATGAGCAGTTCTTC
>TRBJ1-1|TRBV6-5|14|.|.
CASSYSRGDTEAFF
TGTGCCAGCAGTTACTCTCGGGGTGACACTGAAGCTTTCTTT